Listed here are 7 T cell receptor beta chains from one sample, sequenced in a study of cytomegalovirus exposure and HLA in healthy donors. The PCR was carried out with 60 Vbeta primers and 13 Jbeta primers. TCRdb's table, derived via immunoSEQ multiplex PCR, lists solely in-frame clones and lacks some. Reported are tens of thousands of clones; the ten largest clones contain 3.5% to 4%. The specimen sequenced was PBMCs. All receptors derive from a young man in good health and CMV-seropositive.

The rearrangement links TRBV6-1 to TRBJ2-3, with 8 bases matching TRBD1. The CDR3 is made up of 16 amino acids. CDR1 is MNHNS, CDR2 SASEGT, per germline. V dropped 4 bases and J dropped 3; count of bases not matched to a gene: 9. CDR3 in amino acids: CASSGFGTGQTDTQYF. The CDR3 region has the DNA TGTGCCAGCAGTGGATTCGGGACAGGCCAGACAGATACGCAGTATTTT.

The CDR3 spells CASSLGQGNEQYF. The CDR3 DNA sequence: TGCGCCAGCAGCTTGGGACAGGGCAACGAGCAGTACTTC. The chain employs TRBV5-1 and TRBJ2-7; TRBD1 matches at 7 bases. The ends lost 0 bases at V and 5 bases at J; junction bases unmatched: 2. The CDR3 has 13 residues. Germline V lookup: CDR1 SGHRS, CDR2 YFSETQ.

The chain carries TRBV7-6 and TRBJ2-2; no firm D call. Per the germline V gene, CDR1 is SGHVS and CDR2 is FNYEAQ. Trimming took 0 bases from V and 6 from J, leaving 11 bases between them. This CDR3 contains 15 residues. CDR3: CASSLARVGSGELFF. The CDR3 DNA is TGTGCCAGCAGCTTAGCCCGGGTTGGGTCCGGGGAGCTGTTTTTT.

The chain couples TRBV9 to TRBJ2-7, with D possibly TRBD1 on 6 matching bases. CDR1 is SGDLS and CDR2 is YYNGEE in the germline V gene. The V and J ends lost 0 bases and 4 bases respectively, with 11 bases between them. This CDR3 contains 14 residues. DNA of the CDR3: TGTGCCAGCAGCGTAGGGGGGCCCTCTTACGAGCAGTACTTC. It yields the protein CASSVGGPSYEQYF.

The rearrangement joins TRBV4-2 to TRBJ2-6; 7 bases are a match to TRBD2. V trimming: 1 base; J trimming: 4 bases; junction bases outside the gene matches: 10. The V gene's germline CDR1 is LGHNA and CDR2 YNFKEQ. This CDR3 is built from 18 residues. As DNA, the CDR3 is TGTGCCAGCAGCCAAGTTTTTGGCGGGAGCTCGGGGGCCAACGTCCTGACTTTC. It encodes CASSQVFGGSSGANVLTF.

The rearrangement links TRBV15 to TRBJ2-7, with 8 bases lining up with TRBD2. The CDR3 loop spans 15 amino acids. V dropped 0 bases and J dropped 5; count of bases not matched to a gene: 6. Germline V gene lookup returns CDR1 LNHNV and CDR2 YYDKDF (reference sequence). The CDR3 loop reads CATSRDGAGADEQYF. The CDR3 DNA reads as TGTGCCACCAGCAGAGACGGAGCGGGAGCTGACGAGCAGTACTTC.

The rearrangement uses TRBV19 and TRBJ1-2; D is unresolved. CDR3 length: 14 amino acids. Between the trimmed V and J ends, which lost 6 bases and 2 bases, there was a span of 13 bases. CDR1 and CDR2 from the germline V gene are LNHDA and SQIVND (reference sequence). CDR3 loop: CASSVDYWNYGYTF. DNA for the CDR3: TGTGCCAGTAGCGTAGACTATTGGAACTATGGCTACACCTTC.